This record covers a single T cell receptor (beta chain). This entry is derived from a study of cytomegalovirus exposure and HLA in healthy donors. The PCR used 60 Vbeta and 13 Jbeta primers. Assay used: immunoSEQ multiplex PCR; TCRdb lists only in-frame clones, some missing. This sample has about 300,000 clones, with roughly 85% found just once. Sequenced sample: PBMCs. This clonotype originated in a man between 35 and 55 years old in good health and CMV-seropositive.

The CDR3 region has the DNA TGCGCCAGCAGCTTGTCAGGGCACTACGAGCAGTACTTC. This codes for CASSLSGHYEQYF. The gene calls are TRBV5-1 and TRBJ2-7, with D perhaps TRBD1 (5 bases). This CDR3 is built from 13 residues. Germline V gene lookup returns CDR1 SGHRS and CDR2 YFSETQ. Trimming pared 1 base from V and 3 bases from J, leaving 8 bases between. Using reference TRBV5-1 and TRBJ2-7 for the parts outside the CDR3, the full variable domain is KAGVTQTPRYLIKTRGQQVTLSCSPISGHRSVSWYQQTPGQGLQFLFEYFSETQRNKGNFPGRFSGRQFSNSRSEMNVSTLELGDSALYLCASSLSGHYEQYFGPGTRLTVT.